This TCR beta chain was retrieved from a study of cytomegalovirus exposure and HLA in healthy donors. Study-level information: Genotyping of under 500 donors showed that around 85% belonged to the Caucasian-associated ancestry cluster. Findings and limits, study-wide: Indistinguishable V segments such as TRBV6-2 and TRBV6-3 were excluded. As was reported, the HLA-A and HLA-B alleles of most subjects were accurately predicted from TCR beta sequences. A missense DCLRE1C variant was associated with V- and J-gene trimming of TCR beta chains in a later analysis, and an independent cohort replicated the association.

Germline V gene sequence: CDR1 SNHLY, CDR2 FYNNEI. This CDR3 is built from 15 residues. Trimming cost V 6 bases and J 1 base; bases outside gene matches: 4. A note on this clone: The target antigen is unknown.

It was with 60 Vbeta and 13 Jbeta primers that the PCR ran. The table came from immunoSEQ multiplex PCR; TCRdb's copy has only in-frame clones and leaves some out. This sample has about 130,000 clones, with under 80% found just once. Sequenced sample: PBMCs. This receptor was obtained from a man aged 18 to 29 in good health and CMV-seropositive. The genes are TRBV2 and TRBJ2-2, with 8 bases matching TRBD1. The CDR3 DNA follows: TGTGCCAGCAGCTTGACAGGGGTGAACACCGGGGAGCTGTTTTTT. This gives the protein CASSLTGVNTGELFF.